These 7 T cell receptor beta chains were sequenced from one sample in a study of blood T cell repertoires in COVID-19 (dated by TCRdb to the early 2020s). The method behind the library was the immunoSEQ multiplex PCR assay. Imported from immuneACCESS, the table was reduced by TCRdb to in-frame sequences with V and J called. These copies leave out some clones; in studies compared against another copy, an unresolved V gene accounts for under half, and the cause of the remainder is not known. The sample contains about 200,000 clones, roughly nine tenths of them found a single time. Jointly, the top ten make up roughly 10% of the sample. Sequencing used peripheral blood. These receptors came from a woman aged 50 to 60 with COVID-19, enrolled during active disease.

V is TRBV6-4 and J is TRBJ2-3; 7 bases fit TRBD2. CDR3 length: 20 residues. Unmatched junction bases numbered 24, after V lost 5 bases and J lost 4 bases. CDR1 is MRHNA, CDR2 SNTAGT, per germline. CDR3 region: CASSLLTPTVQLASADTQYF. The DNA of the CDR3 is TGTGCCAGCAGTTTACTTACCCCCACGGTCCAACTAGCGAGCGCAGATACGCAGTATTTT.

This CDR3 reads CASSLGQQETQYF. The CDR3 bases are TGTGCCAGCAGTTTGGGCCAGCAAGAGACCCAGTACTTC. The gene calls are TRBV28 and TRBJ2-5; D ambiguous. Germline V gives CDR1 MDHEN, CDR2 SYDVKM. The V and J ends lost 3 bases and 2 bases respectively, with 7 bases between them. The CDR3 runs to 13 residues.

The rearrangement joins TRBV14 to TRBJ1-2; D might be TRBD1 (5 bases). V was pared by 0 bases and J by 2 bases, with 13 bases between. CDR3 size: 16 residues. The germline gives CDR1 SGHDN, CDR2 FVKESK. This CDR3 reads CASSQDLRQGNYGYTF. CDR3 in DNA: TGTGCCAGCAGCCAAGATCTAAGGCAGGGCAACTATGGCTACACCTTC.

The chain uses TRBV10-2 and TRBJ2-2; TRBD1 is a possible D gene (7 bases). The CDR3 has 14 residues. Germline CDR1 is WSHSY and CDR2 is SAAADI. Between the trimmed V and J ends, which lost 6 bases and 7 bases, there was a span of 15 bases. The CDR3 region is CASSDRAGIGELFF. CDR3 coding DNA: TGCGCCAGCAGCGACAGGGCGGGGATCGGGGAGCTGTTTTTT.

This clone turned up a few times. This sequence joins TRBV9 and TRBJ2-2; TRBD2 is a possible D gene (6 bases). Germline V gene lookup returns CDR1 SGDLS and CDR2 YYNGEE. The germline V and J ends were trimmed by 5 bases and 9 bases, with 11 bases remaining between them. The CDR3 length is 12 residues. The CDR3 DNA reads TGTGCCAGCAGTGGGAGGAACCGGGAGCTGTTTTTT. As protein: CASSGRNRELFF.

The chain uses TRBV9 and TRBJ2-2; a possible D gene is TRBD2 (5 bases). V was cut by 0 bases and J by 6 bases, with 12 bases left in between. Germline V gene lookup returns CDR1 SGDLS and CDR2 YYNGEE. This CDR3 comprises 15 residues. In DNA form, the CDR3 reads TGTGCCAGCAGCGTAGTTGGCAAGGACTCCGGGGAGCTGTTTTTT. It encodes CASSVVGKDSGELFF. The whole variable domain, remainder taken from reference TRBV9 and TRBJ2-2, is DSGVTQTPKHLITATGQRVTLRCSPRSGDLSVYWYQQSLDQGLQFLIQYYNGEERAKGNILERFSAQQFPDLHSELNLSSLELGDSALYFCASSVVGKDSGELFFGEGSRLTVL.

DNA of the CDR3: TGTGCCAGCAGCTTGTTGGACTTGCCCTACGAGCAGTACGTC. As protein: CASSLLDLPYEQYV. This chain links TRBV5-6 with TRBJ2-7; the D gene is possibly TRBD2 (5 bases). This CDR3 has 14 amino acids. Trimming removed 1 base at V and 2 bases at J, with 10 bases between. Germline values: CDR1 SGHDT, CDR2 YYEEEE.